This TCR beta chain came from a study of cytomegalovirus exposure and HLA in healthy donors. Whole-study context: Around 86 million unique TCRs, all from HLA-typed donors, were included in an early release of the data.

Study-wide points: Later, TCR association rates were found to vary by HLA locus, highest for DRB1 and lowest for HLA-C.

With regard to this clone: What it binds is not known.

This CDR3 has 14 amino acids. Trimming at V came to 4 bases and at J to 5 bases, leaving 4 bases not matched to a gene. Germline V gene sequence: CDR1 MGHRA, CDR2 YSYEKL. Vbeta (60) and Jbeta (13) primers were used in the PCR. Using immunoSEQ multiplex PCR, the repertoire was profiled, and TCRdb retains in-frame clones only, with some absent. The sample holds about 75,000 clones. The chain carries TRBV4-1 and TRBJ2-5, with TRBD1 matching 10 bases. Sequencing input: PBMCs. This clonotype was obtained from a man aged 18 to 30 in good health and CMV-seropositive. In DNA, the CDR3 is TGCGCCAGCAGCCTGGACAGGGGGGTGGAGACCCAGTACTTC. Protein product: CASSLDRGVETQYF.